A single sample is the source of the 15 T cell receptor beta chains below, sequenced in a study of OX40 agonist ivuxolimab in advanced cancers. TCRdb keeps only in-frame clones here, not all; method: immunoSEQ multiplex PCR. In the table there are approximately 82,000 clones, more than 70% of which are singletons. The sample was CD4+ or CD8+ T cells sorted from blood, taken in a trial of the OX40 agonist ivuxolimab. Receptor source: an adult with an advanced solid tumor such as melanoma, head and neck, liver or kidney cancer.

The chain joins TRBV6-1 to TRBJ2-2; tentative D call: TRBD1 (5 bases). This CDR3 spans 13 amino acids. Trimming removed 7 bases at V and 6 bases at J, with 12 bases between. The germline V gene has CDR1 MNHNS and CDR2 SASEGT. The CDR3 is CASTGQGAGELFF. The CDR3 DNA reads TGTGCCAGCACTGGTCAGGGCGCCGGGGAGCTGTTTTTT.

The genes are TRBV7-3 and TRBJ1-1; D call uncertain. The CDR3 extends over 13 amino acids. Germline CDR1 reads SGHTA; CDR2 reads FQGTGA. Trimming took off 5 bases at V and 1 base at J, with 8 bases between the two ends. Here the CDR3 reads CASSPNSNTEAFF. The CDR3 coding sequence is TGTGCCAGCAGCCCCAACTCGAACACTGAAGCTTTCTTT.

The gene calls are TRBV6-1 and TRBJ2-7; 7 bases fit TRBD1. Losses at the gene ends were 5 bases for V and 6 bases for J; bases not matched to a gene: 13. This CDR3 region has 15 residues. The germline V gene has CDR1 MNHNS and CDR2 SASEGT. The CDR3 spells CASSPNRGGSLEQYF. For the CDR3, the DNA is TGTGCCAGCAGTCCTAACAGGGGTGGCAGCCTCGAGCAGTACTTC.

Of note for this clone: The sample contains more than one DNA sequence encoding this CDR3. V is TRBV5-1 and J is TRBJ1-1, with no clear D. V lost 5 bases, J lost 1 base, and 9 bases lay in between. This CDR3 comprises 13 residues. Germline V gene data show CDR1 as SGHRS and CDR2 as YFSETQ. The CDR3 bases are TGCGCCAGCAGTTTCTCACAGAACACTGAAGCTTTCTTT. This encodes CASSFSQNTEAFF.

This clone has just one count. The rearrangement joins TRBV6-1 to TRBJ2-1; weak D call: TRBD2 (7 bases). The CDR3 loop spans 15 amino acids. Germline lookup yields CDR1 MNHNS and CDR2 SASEGT. Trimming shortened V by 5 bases and J by 16 bases, and 27 bases separated the two germline ends. For the CDR3, the DNA is TGTGCCAGCAGTTGGGAGGGAGTAACAGGGAAGGTTCGATTCTTC. Encoded protein: CASSWEGVTGKVRFF.

V is TRBV4-1 and J is TRBJ2-2; D call uncertain. Germline CDR1 and CDR2: MGHRA and YSYEKL. V was clipped by 0 bases and J by 0 bases, with 5 bases between them. The CDR3 contains 15 residues. The CDR3 region has the DNA TGCGCCAGCAGCCAAGAAACAGCGAACACCGGGGAGCTGTTTTTT. It yields the protein CASSQETANTGELFF.

This chain links TRBV28 with TRBJ2-1; D not certain. The CDR3 spans 11 residues. V lost 10 bases, J lost 3 bases, and 7 bases lay in between. Germline V gives CDR1 MDHEN, CDR2 SYDVKM. The CDR3 DNA reads TGTGCCACCGTATACTACAATGAGCAGTTCTTC. This codes for CATVYYNEQFF. Full variable domain (missing parts from reference TRBV28 and TRBJ2-1): DVKVTQSSRYLVKRTGEKVFLECVQDMDHENMFWYRQDPGLGLRLIYFSYDVKMKEKGDIPEGYSVSREKKERFSLILESASTNQTSMYLCATVYYNEQFFGPGTRLTVL.

The CDR3 loop reads CASSAGLAGSNYYNEQFF. The CDR3 region has the DNA TGTGCCAGTAGTGCGGGACTAGCGGGGTCGAACTACTACAATGAGCAGTTCTTC. The chain couples TRBV19 to TRBJ2-1, with 13 bases lining up with TRBD2. The trim removed 5 bases at V and 3 bases at J, leaving 10 bases unmatched. CDR1 is LNHDA and CDR2 is SQIVND in the germline V gene (reference sequence). There are 18 residues in the CDR3.

The V call is TRBV6-1, the J call TRBJ1-6; 8 bases are a match to TRBD1. This CDR3 spans 16 amino acids. Germline CDR1 reads MNHNS; CDR2 reads SASEGT. With V trimmed by 2 bases and J by 7 bases, 7 bases remained unmatched. In nucleotides, the CDR3 is TGTGCCAGCAGTGAAACTGGACAGGGAGAAAATTCACCCCTCCACTTT. It specifies CASSETGQGENSPLHF.

The V gene is TRBV9, the J gene TRBJ2-5; 9 positions agree with TRBD1. Germline assignment: CDR1 SGDLS and CDR2 YYNGEE. Trimming at V came to 4 bases and at J to 4 bases, leaving 5 bases not matched to a gene. The CDR3 has 14 amino acids. The CDR3 DNA reads TGTGCCAGCAGCCCGAACAGGGGGCGAGAGACCCAGTACTTC. Translating it yields CASSPNRGRETQYF.

The J gene is TRBJ1-2, the V gene TRBV30; D remains unclear. This CDR3 is 12 amino acids long. Germline V gives CDR1 GTSNPN, CDR2 SVGIG (reference sequence). The germline V and J ends were trimmed by 3 bases and 8 bases, with 13 bases remaining between them. Written as DNA, the CDR3 is TGTGCCTGGAGCGCTACAGTGGGCGGCTACACCTTC. It translates to CAWSATVGGYTF.

The J gene is TRBJ2-3, the V gene TRBV28; 7 nucleotides agree with TRBD2. J was trimmed by 0 bases and V by 5 bases; bases with no gene match: 17. Germline V gene sequence: CDR1 MDHEN, CDR2 SYDVKM. The CDR3 totals 19 residues. Here the CDR3 reads CASSPPVSSGTSSTDTQYF. The DNA for the CDR3 is TGTGCCAGCAGTCCCCCGGTCTCTAGCGGAACGTCTAGCACAGATACGCAGTATTTT.

The V call is TRBV19, the J call TRBJ2-1, with D perhaps TRBD2 (6 bases). The CDR3 sequence is 14 residues long. Germline V gene sequence: CDR1 LNHDA, CDR2 SQIVND (reference sequence). Trimming left V 7 bases short and J 7 bases short, with 17 bases between. The DNA of the CDR3 is TGTGCCAGTACCTCCCACGGGGGATTTAATGAGCAGTTCTTC. This gives the protein CASTSHGGFNEQFF.

The chain links TRBV5-1 to TRBJ1-5; D may be TRBD1 (6 bases). There are 15 residues in the CDR3. V lost 4 bases and J lost 3, with 14 bases in between. CDR1 is SGHRS and CDR2 is YFSETQ in the germline V gene. The CDR3 sequence: CASSPYGGTNQPQHF. For the CDR3, the DNA is TGCGCCAGCAGCCCGTACGGGGGCACCAATCAGCCCCAGCATTTT.

There are a few counts of this clone. This chain joins TRBV18 and TRBJ1-1; D might be TRBD1 (6 bases). From germline, CDR1 is KGHSH and CDR2 LQKENI. Trimming removed 2 bases from V and 0 bases from J, with 7 bases in between. The CDR3 has 14 residues. The CDR3: CASSPDRLNTEAFF. DNA of the CDR3: TGTGCCAGCTCACCAGACAGGTTGAACACTGAAGCTTTCTTT.